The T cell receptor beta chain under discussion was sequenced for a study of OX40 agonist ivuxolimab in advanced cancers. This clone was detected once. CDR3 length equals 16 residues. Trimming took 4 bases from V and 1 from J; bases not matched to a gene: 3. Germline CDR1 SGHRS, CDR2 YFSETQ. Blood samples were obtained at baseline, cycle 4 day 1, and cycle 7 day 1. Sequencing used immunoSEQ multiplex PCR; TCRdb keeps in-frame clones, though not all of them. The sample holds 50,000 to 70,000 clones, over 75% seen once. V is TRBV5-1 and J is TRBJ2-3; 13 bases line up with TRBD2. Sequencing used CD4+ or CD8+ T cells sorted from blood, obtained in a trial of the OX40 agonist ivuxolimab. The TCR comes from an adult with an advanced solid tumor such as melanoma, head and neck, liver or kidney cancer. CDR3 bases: TGCGCCAGCAGCGCGGGACTAGCGGGGCGCACAGATACGCAGTATTTT. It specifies CASSAGLAGRTDTQYF. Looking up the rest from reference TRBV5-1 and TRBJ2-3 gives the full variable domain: KAGVTQTPRYLIKTRGQQVTLSCSPISGHRSVSWYQQTPGQGLQFLFEYFSETQRNKGNFPGRFSGRQFSNSRSEMNVSTLELGDSALYLCASSAGLAGRTDTQYFGPGTRLTVL.